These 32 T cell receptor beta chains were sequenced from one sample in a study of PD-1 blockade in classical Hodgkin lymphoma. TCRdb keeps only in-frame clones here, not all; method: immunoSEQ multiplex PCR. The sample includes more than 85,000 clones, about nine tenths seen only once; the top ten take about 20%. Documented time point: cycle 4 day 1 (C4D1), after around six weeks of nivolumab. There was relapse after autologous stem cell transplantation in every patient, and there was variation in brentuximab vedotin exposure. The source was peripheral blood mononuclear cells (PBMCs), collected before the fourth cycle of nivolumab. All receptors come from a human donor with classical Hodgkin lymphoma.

The CDR3 reads CAISESSDTQYF. The CDR3 DNA reads TGTGCCATCAGTGAGTCTTCGGATACGCAGTATTTT. The rearrangement uses TRBV10-3 and TRBJ2-3; no firm D call. Germline V lookup: CDR1 ENHRY, CDR2 SYGVKD. The CDR3 has 12 residues. V was cut by 0 bases and J by 6 bases, with 4 bases left in between.

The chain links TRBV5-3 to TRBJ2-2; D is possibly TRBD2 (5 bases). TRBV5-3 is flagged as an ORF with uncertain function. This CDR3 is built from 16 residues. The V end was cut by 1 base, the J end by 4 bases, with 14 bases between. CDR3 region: CARSLYDGKGTGELFF. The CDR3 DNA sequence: TGTGCCAGAAGCTTGTATGACGGGAAGGGCACCGGGGAGCTGTTTTTT.

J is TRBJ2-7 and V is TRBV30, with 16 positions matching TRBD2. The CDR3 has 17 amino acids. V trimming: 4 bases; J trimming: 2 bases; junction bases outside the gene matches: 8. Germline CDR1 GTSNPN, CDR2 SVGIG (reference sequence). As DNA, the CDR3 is TGTGCCTGGACCGCATCGGGACTAGCGGGAGGGCCCTACGAGCAGTACTTC. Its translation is CAWTASGLAGGPYEQYF. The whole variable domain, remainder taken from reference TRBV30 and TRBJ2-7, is SQTIHQWPATLVQPVGSPLSLECTVEGTSNPNLYWYRQAAGRGLQLLFYSVGIGQISSEVPQNLSASRPQDRQFILSSKKLLLSDSGFYLCAWTASGLAGGPYEQYFGPGTRLTVT.

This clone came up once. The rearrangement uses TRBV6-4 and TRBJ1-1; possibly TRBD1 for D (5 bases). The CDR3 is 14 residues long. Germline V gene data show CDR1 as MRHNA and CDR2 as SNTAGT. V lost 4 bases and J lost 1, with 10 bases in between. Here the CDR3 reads CASSATQGNTEAFF. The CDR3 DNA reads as TGTGCCAGCAGTGCAACCCAGGGGAACACTGAAGCTTTCTTT.

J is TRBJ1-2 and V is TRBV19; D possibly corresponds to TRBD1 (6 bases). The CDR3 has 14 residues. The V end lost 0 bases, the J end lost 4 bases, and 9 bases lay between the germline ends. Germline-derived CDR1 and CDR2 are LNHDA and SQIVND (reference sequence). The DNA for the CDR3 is TGTGCCAGTAGTATAGACACAGGGCCCTATGGCTACACCTTC. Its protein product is CASSIDTGPYGYTF.

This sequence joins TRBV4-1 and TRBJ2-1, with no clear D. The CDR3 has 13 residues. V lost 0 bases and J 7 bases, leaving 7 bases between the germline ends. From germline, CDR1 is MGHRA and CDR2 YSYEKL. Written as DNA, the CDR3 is TGCGCCAGCAGCCAAGACCCAGCAAATGAGCAGTTCTTC. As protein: CASSQDPANEQFF.

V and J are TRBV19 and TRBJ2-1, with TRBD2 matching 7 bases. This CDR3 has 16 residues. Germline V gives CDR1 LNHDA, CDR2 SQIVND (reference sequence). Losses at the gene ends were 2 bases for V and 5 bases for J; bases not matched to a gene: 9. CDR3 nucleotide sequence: TGTGCCAGTAGTATATACGGCGGGAGAACTGACAATGAGCAGTTCTTC. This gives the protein CASSIYGGRTDNEQFF.

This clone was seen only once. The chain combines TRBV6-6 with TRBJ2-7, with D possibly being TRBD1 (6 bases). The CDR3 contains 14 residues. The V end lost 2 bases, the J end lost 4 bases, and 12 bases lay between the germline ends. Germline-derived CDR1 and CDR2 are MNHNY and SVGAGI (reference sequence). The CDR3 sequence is CASSYGGIQYEQYF. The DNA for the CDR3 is TGTGCCAGCAGTTACGGGGGCATCCAGTACGAGCAGTACTTC.

Written as DNA, the CDR3 is TGTGCCTGGAGTGTACAATTGAGGGGGGATGAGCAGTTCTTC. Translating it yields CAWSVQLRGDEQFF. The rearrangement uses TRBV30 and TRBJ2-1; either TRBD1 or TRBD2 may fit D (6 bases each). CDR3 length equals 14 residues. Germline loops: CDR1 GTSNPN, CDR2 SVGIG (reference sequence). V lost 0 bases and J 8 bases, leaving 14 bases between the germline ends.

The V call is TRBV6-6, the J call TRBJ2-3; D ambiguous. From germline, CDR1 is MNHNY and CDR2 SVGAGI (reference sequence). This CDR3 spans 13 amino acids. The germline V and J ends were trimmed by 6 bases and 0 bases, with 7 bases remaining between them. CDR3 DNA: TGTGCCAGCAGGGGCTCTAGCACAGATACGCAGTATTTT. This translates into CASRGSSTDTQYF.

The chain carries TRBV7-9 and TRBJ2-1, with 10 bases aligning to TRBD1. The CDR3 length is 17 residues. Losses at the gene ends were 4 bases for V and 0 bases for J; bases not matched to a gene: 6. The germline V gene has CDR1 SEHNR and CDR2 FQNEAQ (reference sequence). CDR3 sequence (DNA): TGTGCCAGCAGCTCACGACAGGGGGCCCCCTCCTACAATGAGCAGTTCTTC. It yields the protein CASSSRQGAPSYNEQFF.

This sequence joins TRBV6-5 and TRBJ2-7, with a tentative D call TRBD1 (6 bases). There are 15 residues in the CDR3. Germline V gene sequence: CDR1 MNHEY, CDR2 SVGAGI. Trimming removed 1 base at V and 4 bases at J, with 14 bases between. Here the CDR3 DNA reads TGTGCCAGCAGTTACTTATCCAGGGGCAAGTACGAGCAGTACTTC. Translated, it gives CASSYLSRGKYEQYF.

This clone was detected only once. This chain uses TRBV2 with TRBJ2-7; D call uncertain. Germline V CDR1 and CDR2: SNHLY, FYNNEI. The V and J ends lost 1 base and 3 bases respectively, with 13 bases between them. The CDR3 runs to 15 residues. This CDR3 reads CASSEGSPRRYEQYF. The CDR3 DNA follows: TGTGCCAGCAGTGAAGGGTCTCCCCGACGCTACGAGCAGTACTTC.

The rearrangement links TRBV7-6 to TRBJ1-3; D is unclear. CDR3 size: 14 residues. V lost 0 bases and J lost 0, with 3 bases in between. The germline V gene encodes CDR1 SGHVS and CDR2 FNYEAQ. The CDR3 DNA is TGTGCCAGCAGCTTAGCAAGCTCTGGAAACACCATATATTTT. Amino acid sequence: CASSLASSGNTIYF.

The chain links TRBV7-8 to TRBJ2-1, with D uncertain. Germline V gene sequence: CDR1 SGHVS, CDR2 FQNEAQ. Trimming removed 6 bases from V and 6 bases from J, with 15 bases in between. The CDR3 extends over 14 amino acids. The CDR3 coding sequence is TGTGCCAGCAGTACAGACATGTTTCCCAATGAGCAGTTCTTC. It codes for CASSTDMFPNEQFF. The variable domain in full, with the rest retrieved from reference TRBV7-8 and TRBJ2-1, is GAGVSQSPRYKVAKRGQDVALRCDPISGHVSLFWYQQALGQGPEFLTYFQNEAQLDKSGLPSDRFFAERPEGSVSTLKIQRTQQEDSAVYLCASSTDMFPNEQFFGPGTRLTVL.

The CDR3 region is CASSLRGQGSYEQYF. The CDR3 DNA is TGTGCCAGCAGTTTACGTGGACAGGGATCCTACGAGCAGTACTTC. V is TRBV27 and J is TRBJ2-7; 8 bases are a match to TRBD1. Losses at the gene ends were 2 bases for V and 1 base for J; bases not matched to a gene: 4. This CDR3 comprises 15 residues. Per germline, CDR1 MNHEY and CDR2 SMNVEV (reference sequence).

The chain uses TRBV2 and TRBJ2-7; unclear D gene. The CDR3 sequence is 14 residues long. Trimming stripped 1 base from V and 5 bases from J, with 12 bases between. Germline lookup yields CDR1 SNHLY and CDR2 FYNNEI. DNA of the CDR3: TGTGCCAGCAGTGAAGGGATAGCCCAGGACGAGCAGTACTTC. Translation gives CASSEGIAQDEQYF.

CDR3 coding DNA: TGTGCCAGCAGCGGGGAGGAGCTAGCAGTCACAGATACGCAGTATTTT. It encodes CASSGEELAVTDTQYF. J is TRBJ2-3 and V is TRBV9, with D maybe TRBD2 (6 bases). The CDR3 runs to 16 residues. Germline CDR1 is SGDLS and CDR2 is YYNGEE. V was shortened by 3 bases and J by 2 bases, with 16 bases between the two germline ends. Full variable domain (outside the CDR3, taken from reference TRBV9 and TRBJ2-3): DSGVTQTPKHLITATGQRVTLRCSPRSGDLSVYWYQQSLDQGLQFLIQYYNGEERAKGNILERFSAQQFPDLHSELNLSSLELGDSALYFCASSGEELAVTDTQYFGPGTRLTVL.

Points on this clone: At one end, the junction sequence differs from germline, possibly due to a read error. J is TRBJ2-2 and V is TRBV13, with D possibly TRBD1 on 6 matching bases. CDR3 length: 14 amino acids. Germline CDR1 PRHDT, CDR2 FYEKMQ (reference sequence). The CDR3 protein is CASTLQGNTGELFF. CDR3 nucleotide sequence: TGTGCCAGCACCTTACAGGGGAACACCGGGGAGCTGTTTTTT.

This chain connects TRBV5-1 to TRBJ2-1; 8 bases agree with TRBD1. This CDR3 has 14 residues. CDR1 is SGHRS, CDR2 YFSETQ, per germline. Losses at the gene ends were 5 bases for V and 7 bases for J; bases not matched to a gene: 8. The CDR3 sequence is CASSFGQGGNEQFF. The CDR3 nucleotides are TGCGCCAGCAGTTTCGGACAGGGTGGGAATGAGCAGTTCTTC. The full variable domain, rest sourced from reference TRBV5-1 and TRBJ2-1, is KAGVTQTPRYLIKTRGQQVTLSCSPISGHRSVSWYQQTPGQGLQFLFEYFSETQRNKGNFPGRFSGRQFSNSRSEMNVSTLELGDSALYLCASSFGQGGNEQFFGPGTRLTVL.

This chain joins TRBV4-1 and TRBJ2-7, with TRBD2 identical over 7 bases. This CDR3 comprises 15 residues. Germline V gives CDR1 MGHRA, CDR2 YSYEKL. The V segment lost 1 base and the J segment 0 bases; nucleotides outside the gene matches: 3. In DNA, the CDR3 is TGCGCCAGCAGCCAAGGTTGGGAGGGCTCCTACGAGCAGTACTTC. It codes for CASSQGWEGSYEQYF.

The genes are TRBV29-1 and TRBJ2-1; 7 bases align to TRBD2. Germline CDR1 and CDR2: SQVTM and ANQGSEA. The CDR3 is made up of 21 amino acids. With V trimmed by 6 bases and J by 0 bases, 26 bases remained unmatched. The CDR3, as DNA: TGCAGCGTGGTGGGCTTAGCGGGCCTCCCTAGTAAGCGCTTCTCCTACAATGAGCAGTTCTTC. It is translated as CSVVGLAGLPSKRFSYNEQFF.

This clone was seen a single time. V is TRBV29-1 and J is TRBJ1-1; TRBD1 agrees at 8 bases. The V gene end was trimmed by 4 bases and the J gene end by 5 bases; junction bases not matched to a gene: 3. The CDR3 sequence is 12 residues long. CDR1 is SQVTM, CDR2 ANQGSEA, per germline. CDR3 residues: CSVGTGRTEAFF. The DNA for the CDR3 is TGCAGCGTTGGGACAGGGAGAACTGAAGCTTTCTTT.

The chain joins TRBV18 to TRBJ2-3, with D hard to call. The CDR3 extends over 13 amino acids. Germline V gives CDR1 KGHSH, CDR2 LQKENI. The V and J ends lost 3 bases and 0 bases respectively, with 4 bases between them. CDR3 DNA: TGTGCCAGCTCACCGGGAAGCACAGATACGCAGTATTTT. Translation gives CASSPGSTDTQYF. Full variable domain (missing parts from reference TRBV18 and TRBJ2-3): NAGVMQNPRHLVRRRGQEARLRCSPMKGHSHVYWYRQLPEEGLKFMVYLQKENIIDESGMPKERFSAEFPKEGPSILRIQQVVRGDSAAYFCASSPGSTDTQYFGPGTRLTVL.

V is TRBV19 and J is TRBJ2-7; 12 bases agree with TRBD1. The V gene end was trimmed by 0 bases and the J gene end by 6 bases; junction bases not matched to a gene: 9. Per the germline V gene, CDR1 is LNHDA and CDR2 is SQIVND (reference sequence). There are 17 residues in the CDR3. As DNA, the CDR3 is TGTGCCAGTAGTATAGATGGTGGGACAGGGGGCTCCGGCGAGCAGTACTTC. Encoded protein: CASSIDGGTGGSGEQYF.

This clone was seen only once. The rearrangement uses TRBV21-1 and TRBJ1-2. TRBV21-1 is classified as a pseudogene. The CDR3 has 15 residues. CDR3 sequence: CASSPRSSGPGGYTF. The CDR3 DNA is TGTGCCAGCAGCCCCAGGTCGTCGGGGCCGGGTGGCTACACCTTC.

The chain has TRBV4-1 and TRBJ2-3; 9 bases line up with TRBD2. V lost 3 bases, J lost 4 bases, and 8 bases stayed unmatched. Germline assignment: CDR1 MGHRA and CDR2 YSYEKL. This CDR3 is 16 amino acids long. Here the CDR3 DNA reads TGCGCCAGCAGCCAGACGTCTAGCGGGACTCCAGATACGCAGTATTTT. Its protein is CASSQTSSGTPDTQYF.

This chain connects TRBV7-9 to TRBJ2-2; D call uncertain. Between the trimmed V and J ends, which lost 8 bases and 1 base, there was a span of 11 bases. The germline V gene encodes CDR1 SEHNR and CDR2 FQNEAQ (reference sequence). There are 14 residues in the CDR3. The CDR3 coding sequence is TGTGCCAGCTGGGGTTCTGTGAACACCGGGGAGCTGTTTTTT. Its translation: CASWGSVNTGELFF.

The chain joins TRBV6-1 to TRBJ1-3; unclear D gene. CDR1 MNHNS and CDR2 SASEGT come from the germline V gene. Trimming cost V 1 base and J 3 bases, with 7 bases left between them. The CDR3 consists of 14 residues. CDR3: CASSEVAGGNTIYF. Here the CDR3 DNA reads TGTGCCAGCAGTGAAGTGGCAGGTGGAAACACCATATATTTT.

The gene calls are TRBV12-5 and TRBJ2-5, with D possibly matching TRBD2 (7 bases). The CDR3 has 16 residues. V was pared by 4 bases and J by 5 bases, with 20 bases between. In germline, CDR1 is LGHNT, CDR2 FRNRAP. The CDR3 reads CASGSPGAGDGETQYF. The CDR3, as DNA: TGTGCTAGTGGTTCCCCAGGGGCGGGAGATGGGGAGACCCAGTACTTC.

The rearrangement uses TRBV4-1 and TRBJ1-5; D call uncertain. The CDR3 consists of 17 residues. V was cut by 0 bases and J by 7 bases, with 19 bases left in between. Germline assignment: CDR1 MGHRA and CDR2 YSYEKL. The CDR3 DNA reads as TGCGCCAGCAGCCAAGATGATGGGGAAGGTCTGAGACAGCCCCAGCATTTT. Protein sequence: CASSQDDGEGLRQPQHF.

CDR3 sequence: CASSIVGSYNEQFF. CDR3 nucleotides: TGTGCCAGTAGTATAGTTGGGTCCTACAATGAGCAGTTCTTC. This chain uses TRBV19 with TRBJ2-1; D remains unclear. V was clipped by 1 base and J by 1 base, with 5 bases between them. CDR3 size: 14 residues. Germline V gene sequence: CDR1 LNHDA, CDR2 SQIVND (reference sequence).